The T cell receptor beta chain under discussion was sequenced for a study of blood T cell repertoires in COVID-19. The repertoire was sequenced with immunoSEQ multiplex PCR; TCRdb's copy has only in-frame clones and lacks some. The sample holds about 160,000 clones, around 85% seen once. The CDR3 covers 16 residues. Trimming removed 5 bases from V and 7 bases from J; junction bases left unmatched: 8. Germline values: CDR1 KGHSH, CDR2 LQKENI. The sequence came from a human donor with acute or convalescent COVID-19. The donor label of this sample is uncertain. The sequenced material came from peripheral blood. The chain couples TRBV18 to TRBJ1-4, with 12 bases identical to TRBD1. CDR3 DNA sequence: TGTGCCAGCTCAGACGGGACAGGGGGCCGATCTGAAAAACTGTTTTTT. It is translated as CASSDGTGGRSEKLFF.